A single sample gave rise to the 26 T cell receptor beta chains below, sequenced in a study of blood T cells in healthy people across ages. The second PCR ran roughly 7 to 12 cycles with a sample-barcoded 5' primer and J-beta primers. TCRdb re-called the 5' RACE reads through MiXCR, storing one row per CDR3 protein. Of over 550,000 distinct CDR3 sequences detected, about 30% appear once; the ten largest clones hold around 14%. The sample taken for sequencing was blood. The receptor set was obtained from a woman of 80 years or more in good health.

This clonotype was recorded at least ten times. The chain employs TRBV7-2 and TRBJ2-3, with a possible D match to TRBD1 (5 bases). From germline, CDR1 is SGHTA and CDR2 FQGNSA. This CDR3 has 14 amino acids. V was trimmed by 3 bases and J by 6 bases, leaving 13 bases between them. CDR3 nucleotide sequence: TGTGCCAGCAGCTTGGACCACCCAGGGGATACGCAGTATTTT. It yields the protein CASSLDHPGDTQYF.

This clonotype was recorded many times. The V call is TRBV29-1, the J call TRBJ2-3; 7 positions agree with TRBD2. Germline V gene sequence: CDR1 SQVTM, CDR2 ANQGSEA. The CDR3 totals 12 residues. CDR3 sequence reads: CRAGDGVDTQYF. Here the CDR3 DNA reads TGCAGGGCGGGGGACGGTGTAGATACGCAGTATTTT.

This clonotype was seen a handful of times. Its ends do not fully match the called genes, so a read error is possible. The chain links TRBV20-1 to TRBJ1-4, with D possibly matching TRBD1 (5 bases). Germline lookup yields CDR1 DFQATT and CDR2 SNEGSKA (reference sequence). The CDR3 is made up of 11 amino acids. The CDR3, as DNA: TGCAGTGCTAGAGAGGGGGAAAAACGGTTTTTT. Translating gives CSAREGEKRFF.

Comments on this clonotype: This could be a read error, since a much larger clone is one nucleotide away. V and J are TRBV27 and TRBJ2-1; 12 bases line up with TRBD2. V trimming: 6 bases; J trimming: 13 bases; junction bases outside the gene matches: 10. CDR1 and CDR2 (germline): MNHEY, SMNVEV (reference sequence). The CDR3 loop spans 14 amino acids. This chain's CDR3 is CASRRLAGVETQFF. CDR3 coding DNA: TGTGCCAGCAGACGACTAGCGGGGGTGGAGACCCAGTTCTTC.

This clonotype was detected many times. This rearrangement joins TRBV7-8 to TRBJ2-1; 8 bases align to TRBD2. The CDR3 totals 15 residues. CDR1 is SGHVS, CDR2 FQNEAQ, per germline. With V trimmed by 0 bases and J by 8 bases, 6 bases remained unmatched. As DNA, the CDR3 is TGTGCCAGCAGCTTAGCACGGGGGGGGCCCTATGAGCAGTTCTTC. It is translated as CASSLARGGPYEQFF.

This clonotype has a handful of counts. The genes are TRBV12-3 or TRBV12-4 and TRBJ1-2, with a tentative D call TRBD1 (6 bases). The CDR3 loop spans 14 amino acids. V was trimmed by 7 bases and J by 8 bases, leaving 20 bases between them. The CDR3 loop is CASMRRGTPGGYTF. The CDR3 DNA is TGTGCCAGCATGAGAAGGGGGACCCCGGGGGGCTACACCTTC.

This clonotype was recorded many times. The J gene is TRBJ2-6, the V gene TRBV12-3 or TRBV12-4; TRBD1 matches 8 bases. Trimming took 5 bases from V and 1 from J; bases not matched to a gene: 4. The CDR3 has 16 amino acids. The DNA of the CDR3 is TGTGCCAGCAGTCTGGGGACAGGTTCTGGGGCCAACGTCCTGACTTTC. Translating it yields CASSLGTGSGANVLTF.

This clonotype was seen at least ten times. The rearrangement uses TRBV27 and TRBJ2-7; D is unclear. The V gene lost 4 bases and the J gene lost 3 bases, with 19 bases spanning the gap. CDR3 length equals 16 residues. Germline assignment: CDR1 MNHEY and CDR2 SMNVEV (reference sequence). The chain's CDR3 is CASSSLGLTAGYEQYF. CDR3 coding DNA: TGTGCCAGCAGTTCCCTGGGGTTAACAGCTGGCTACGAGCAGTACTTC.

This clonotype was recorded many times. The chain has TRBV12-3 or TRBV12-4 and TRBJ1-1, with a tentative D call TRBD1 (5 bases). This CDR3 is built from 15 residues. Between the trimmed V and J ends, which lost 5 bases and 0 bases, there was a span of 13 bases. The CDR3 region has the DNA TGTGCCAGCAGTGATACCGGGACCATGAACACTGAAGCTTTCTTT. Its protein product is CASSDTGTMNTEAFF.

The V call is TRBV7-2, the J call TRBJ2-6; TRBD2 is a possible D gene (7 bases). With 4 bases removed from V and 4 bases from J, the gap between germline ends came to 26 bases. Looked up from germline, CDR1 is SGHTA and CDR2 is FQGNSA. The CDR3 has 20 residues. The CDR3 reads CASSSLFGGGRAPGANVLTF. DNA for the CDR3: TGTGCCAGCAGCTCCCTTTTCGGGGGCGGGAGAGCACCGGGGGCCAACGTCCTGACTTTC.

This clonotype was picked up a small number of times. J is TRBJ2-2 and V is TRBV6-1, with 8 bases lining up with TRBD1. V was pared by 6 bases and J by 4 bases, with 4 bases of the junction left unmatched. Germline loops: CDR1 MNHNS, CDR2 SASEGT. The CDR3 runs 14 residues. This chain's CDR3 is CASRDRVATGELFF. Written as DNA, the CDR3 is TGTGCCAGCAGGGACAGGGTGGCCACCGGGGAGCTGTTTTTT.

This clonotype was seen ten or more times. The chain employs TRBV11-2 and TRBJ2-7; the D gene is possibly TRBD1 (5 bases). Germline lookup yields CDR1 SGHAT and CDR2 FQNNGV. The CDR3 extends over 16 amino acids. V dropped 5 bases and J dropped 0 bases, with 17 bases sitting between them. The CDR3 loop is CASSDRGTDFSYEQYF. The CDR3 DNA reads as TGTGCCAGCAGCGATAGGGGAACGGATTTCTCCTACGAGCAGTACTTC.

This clonotype was recorded at least ten times. The genes are TRBV20-1 and TRBJ1-1; a possible D gene is TRBD1 (6 bases). Germline lookup yields CDR1 DFQATT and CDR2 SNEGSKA (reference sequence). This CDR3 region has 13 residues. With 3 bases removed from V and 5 bases from J, the gap between germline ends came to 13 bases. CDR3 loop: CSASMGGRTEAFF. For the CDR3, the DNA is TGCAGTGCTAGTATGGGGGGCCGAACTGAAGCTTTCTTT.

This clonotype has a count of ten or more. The chain employs TRBV29-1 and TRBJ2-1; TRBD2 is a possible D gene (5 bases). This CDR3 is built from 12 residues. V dropped 7 bases and J dropped 8 bases, with 15 bases sitting between them. Per the germline V gene, CDR1 is SQVTM and CDR2 is ANQGSEA. The CDR3 DNA reads as TGCAGCGGGGCTGGACTGCCCCATGAGCAGTTCTTC. This codes for CSGAGLPHEQFF.

This clonotype came up a few times. V usage is TRBV7-3 and J usage is TRBJ1-5; 7 bases match TRBD1. Trimming took 0 bases from V and 8 from J; bases not matched to a gene: 10. The CDR3 spans 16 residues. Germline V gives CDR1 SGHTA, CDR2 FQGTGA. The CDR3: CASSLTAGGGAEPQHF. The CDR3 DNA reads as TGTGCCAGCAGCTTAACCGCCGGAGGGGGCGCGGAGCCCCAGCATTTT.

Details on this clonotype: An end of the junction differs from the germline gene, which may be a read error. The V call is TRBV19, the J call TRBJ2-3, with 9 bases aligning to TRBD2. This CDR3 is 16 amino acids long. Germline V gene data show CDR1 as LNHDA and CDR2 as SQIVND (reference sequence). CDR3 amino acids: CASSMGSGGGTDTQFF. Written as DNA, the CDR3 is TGTGCCAGTAGTATGGGTAGCGGGGGAGGAACAGATACGCAGTTTTTT. Full variable domain (missing parts from reference TRBV19 and TRBJ2-3): DGGITQSPKYLFRKEGQNVTLSCEQNLNHDAMYWYRQDPGQGLRLIYYSQIVNDFQKGDIAEGYSVSREKKESFPLTVTSAQKNPTAFYLCASSMGSGGGTDTQFFGPGTRLTVL.

In its sample, this clonotype was seen a few times. The chain recombines TRBV10-3 with TRBJ1-6, with D possibly TRBD1 on 5 matching bases. Germline loops: CDR1 ENHRY, CDR2 SYGVKD. The CDR3 extends over 14 amino acids. Trimming took off 8 bases at V and 6 bases at J, with 14 bases between the two ends. DNA of the CDR3: TGTGCCATCGGCTCCGGGACTCTTAATTCACCCCTCCACTTT. This sequence encodes CAIGSGTLNSPLHF.

In regard to this clonotype: With a much larger clone just one base away, this may be a read error. The V call is TRBV7-4, the J call TRBJ1-6; a weak D match, TRBD1 (5 bases). The germline V gene encodes CDR1 SGHVT and CDR2 SQSDAQ. This CDR3 comprises 16 residues. CDR3 in amino acids: CAGSSHAGYGNSPLHF. Here the CDR3 DNA reads TGTGCCGGCAGCTCCCATGCAGGGTATGGTAATTCACCCCTCCACTTT.

The V call is TRBV6-1, the J call TRBJ2-1, with TRBD2 as a possible D gene (5 bases). V gave up 7 bases and J gave up 8 bases, with 18 bases separating them. Per germline, CDR1 MNHNS and CDR2 SASEGT. CDR3 length equals 14 residues. This CDR3 reads CASTSIEGWYEQFF. CDR3 nucleotide sequence: TGTGCCAGCACTTCAATCGAGGGCTGGTATGAGCAGTTCTTC.

This clonotype was observed at least ten times. The rearrangement links TRBV7-2 to TRBJ1-2; no clear D gene. The CDR3 contains 13 residues. V was cut by 3 bases and J by 8 bases, with 13 bases left in between. CDR1 and CDR2 from the germline V gene are SGHTA and FQGNSA. The CDR3 is CASSFPDLSGYTF. The CDR3 DNA reads as TGTGCCAGCAGCTTCCCCGACTTGAGCGGCTACACCTTC.

V gene TRBV21-1 combines with J gene TRBJ2-3; TRBD1, as called in the table, went unchecked against the DNA. TRBV21-1 is designated a pseudogene. There are 15 residues in the CDR3. CDR3 protein: CASTVGQESTDTQYF. The CDR3 DNA sequence: TGTGCCAGCACCGTGGGACAGGAGTCCACAGATACGCAGTATTTT.

This clonotype was seen repeatedly, ten times or more. The chain links TRBV12-3 or TRBV12-4 to TRBJ1-4; D is undetermined. CDR3 length: 11 amino acids. Trimming took off 6 bases at V and 8 bases at J, with 7 bases between the two ends. This CDR3 reads CASSDREKLFF. CDR3 nucleotide sequence: TGTGCCAGCAGCGATAGGGAAAAACTGTTTTTT.

This clonotype was detected many times. The chain employs TRBV7-2 and TRBJ2-7; D remains ambiguous. In germline, CDR1 is SGHTA, CDR2 FQGNSA. Trimming shortened V by 3 bases and J by 2 bases, and 14 bases separated the two germline ends. This CDR3 is built from 15 residues. DNA for the CDR3: TGTGCCAGCAGCTTGGTGGTCTACTCTACCTACGAGCAGTACTTC. Residues: CASSLVVYSTYEQYF.

In its sample, this clonotype was seen many times. This chain links TRBV7-2 with TRBJ2-3, with 8 nucleotides matching TRBD2. Germline CDR1 SGHTA, CDR2 FQGNSA. CDR3 length: 16 amino acids. V lost 5 bases to trimming and J lost 4 bases; unmatched junction nucleotides: 11. The CDR3 reads CASSRAIGGAADTQYF. The CDR3 DNA sequence: TGTGCCAGCAGCCGGGCAATCGGGGGGGCCGCAGATACGCAGTATTTT.

Comments on this clonotype: This likely reflects a read error, since a far larger clone is one base away. The V and J genes are TRBV20-1 and TRBJ1-1; D remains unclear. The CDR3 runs to 13 residues. Germline lookup yields CDR1 DFQATT and CDR2 SNEGSKA (reference sequence). In DNA, the CDR3 is TGCAGTGCTAGAGGAACCATGAACACTAAAGCTTTCTTT. The encoded protein is CSARGTMNTKAFF.

The V call is TRBV7-2, the J call TRBJ1-6; the D gene is possibly TRBD1 (6 bases). Germline CDR1 reads SGHTA; CDR2 reads FQGNSA. This CDR3 contains 13 residues. V lost 1 base, J lost 14 bases, and 12 bases lay in between. The CDR3 reads CASSLGTGLSLHF. DNA of the CDR3: TGTGCCAGCAGCTTAGGAACAGGGTTGTCCCTCCACTTT.